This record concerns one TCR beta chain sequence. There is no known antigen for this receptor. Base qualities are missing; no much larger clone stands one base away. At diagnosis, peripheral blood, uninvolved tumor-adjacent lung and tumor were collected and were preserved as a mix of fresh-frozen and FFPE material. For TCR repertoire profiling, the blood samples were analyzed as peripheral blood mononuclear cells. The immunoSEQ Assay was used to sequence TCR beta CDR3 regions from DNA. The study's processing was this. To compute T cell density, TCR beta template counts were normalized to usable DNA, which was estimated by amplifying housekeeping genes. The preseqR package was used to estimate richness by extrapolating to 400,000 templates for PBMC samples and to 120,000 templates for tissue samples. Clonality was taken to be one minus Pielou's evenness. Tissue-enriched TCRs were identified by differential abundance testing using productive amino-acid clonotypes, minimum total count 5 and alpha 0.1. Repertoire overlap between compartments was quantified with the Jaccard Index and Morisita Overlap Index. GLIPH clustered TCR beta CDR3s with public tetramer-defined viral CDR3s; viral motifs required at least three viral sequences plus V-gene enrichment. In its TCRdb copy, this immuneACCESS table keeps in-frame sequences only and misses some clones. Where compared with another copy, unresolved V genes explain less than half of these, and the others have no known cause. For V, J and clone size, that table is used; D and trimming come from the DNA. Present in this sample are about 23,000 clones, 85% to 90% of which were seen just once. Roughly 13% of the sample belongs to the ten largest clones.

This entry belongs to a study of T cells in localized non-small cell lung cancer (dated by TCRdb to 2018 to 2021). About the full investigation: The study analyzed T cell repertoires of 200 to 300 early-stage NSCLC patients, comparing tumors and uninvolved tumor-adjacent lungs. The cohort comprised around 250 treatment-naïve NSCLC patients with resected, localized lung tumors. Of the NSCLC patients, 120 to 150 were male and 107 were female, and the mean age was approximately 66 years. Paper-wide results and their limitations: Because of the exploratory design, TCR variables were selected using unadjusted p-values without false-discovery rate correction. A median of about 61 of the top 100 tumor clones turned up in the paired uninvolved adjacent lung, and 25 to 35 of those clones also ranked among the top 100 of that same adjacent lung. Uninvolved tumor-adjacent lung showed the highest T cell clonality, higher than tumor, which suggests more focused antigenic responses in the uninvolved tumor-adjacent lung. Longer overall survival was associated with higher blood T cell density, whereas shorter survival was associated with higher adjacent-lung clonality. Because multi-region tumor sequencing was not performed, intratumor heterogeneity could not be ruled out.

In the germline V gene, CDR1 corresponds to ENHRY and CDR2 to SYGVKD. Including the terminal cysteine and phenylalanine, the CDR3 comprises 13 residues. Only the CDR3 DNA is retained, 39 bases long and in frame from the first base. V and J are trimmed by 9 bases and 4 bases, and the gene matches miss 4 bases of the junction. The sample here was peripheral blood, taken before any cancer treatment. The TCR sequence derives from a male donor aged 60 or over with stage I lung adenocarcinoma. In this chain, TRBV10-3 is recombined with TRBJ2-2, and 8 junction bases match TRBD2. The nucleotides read TGTGCCATTCCGGGGGGGACCACCGGGGAGCTGTTTTTT. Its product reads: CAIPGGTTGELFF.